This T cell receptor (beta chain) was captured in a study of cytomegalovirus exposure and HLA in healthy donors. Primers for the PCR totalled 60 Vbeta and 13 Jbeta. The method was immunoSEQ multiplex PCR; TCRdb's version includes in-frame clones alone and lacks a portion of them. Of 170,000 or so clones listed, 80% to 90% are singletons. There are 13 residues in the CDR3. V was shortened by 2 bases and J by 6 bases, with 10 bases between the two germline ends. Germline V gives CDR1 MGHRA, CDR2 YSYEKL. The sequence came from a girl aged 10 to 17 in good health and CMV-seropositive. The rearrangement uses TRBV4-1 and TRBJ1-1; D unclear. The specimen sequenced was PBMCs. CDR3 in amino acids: CASSQSTEPEAFF. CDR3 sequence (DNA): TGCGCCAGCAGCCAATCGACTGAGCCTGAAGCTTTCTTT.